This T cell receptor (beta chain) appears in the sequencing data of a study of T cells after yellow fever vaccination. A single record per CDR3 protein comes from TCRdb applying MiXCR to the 5' RACE reads. The sample comprises approximately 150,000 distinct CDR3 sequences, roughly 8% of which are singletons, and approximately 0.78% rests with the top ten. This clonotype appeared many times. Its target is not known. V lost 4 bases to trimming and J lost 9 bases; unmatched junction nucleotides: 20. Germline CDR1 is SGDLS and CDR2 is YYNGEE. The CDR3 consists of 17 residues. Study outcomes and limitations: Abundant clonotypes from the bulk population could get into FACS-sorted repertoires as contaminants. The secondary T-cell response peaked on day 5, not day 15, but was weaker. Clonotypes appearing in both CD4 and CD8 compartments existed, and their share was small.

The TCR was taken from a man aged 25-45 years who received the YFV17D yellow fever vaccine. The starting material was CD4+ T cells sorted from PBMCs, obtained 5 days after the yellow fever booster vaccination. The chain links TRBV9 to TRBJ2-3, with 7 bases fitting TRBD2. The CDR3 protein is CASSHGAGLSTDTTQYF. Written as DNA, the CDR3 is TGTGCCAGCAGCCACGGCGCGGGACTAAGCACAGATACGACGCAGTATTTT.